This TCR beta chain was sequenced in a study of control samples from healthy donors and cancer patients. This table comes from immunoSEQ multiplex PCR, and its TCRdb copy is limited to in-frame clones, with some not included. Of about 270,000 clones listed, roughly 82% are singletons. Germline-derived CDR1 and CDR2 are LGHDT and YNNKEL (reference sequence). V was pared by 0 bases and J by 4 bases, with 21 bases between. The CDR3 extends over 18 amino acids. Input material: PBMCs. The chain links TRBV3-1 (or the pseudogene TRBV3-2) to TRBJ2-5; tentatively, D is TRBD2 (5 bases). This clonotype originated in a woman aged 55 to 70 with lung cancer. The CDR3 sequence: CASSQDEYPGLAVETQYF. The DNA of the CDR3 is TGTGCCAGCAGCCAAGACGAGTACCCCGGACTGGCGGTAGAGACCCAGTACTTC.